The T cell receptor beta chain described here comes from a study of long-term antiretroviral therapy in people with HIV. Broader study findings: Controls had broader CDR3 length ranges than HIV repertoires did.

Trimming removed 5 bases from V and 3 bases from J, with 14 bases in between. Germline CDR1 and CDR2: SGHVS and FNYEAQ. The CDR3 is made up of 14 amino acids. A note on this clone: Its antigen remains unknown.

Running of the v3.0 immunoSEQ assay took place at survey level. The data were produced by immunoSEQ multiplex PCR, yet TCRdb's version contains in-frame clones alone and is incomplete. The sample lists approximately 29,000 clones, 84% occurring once. The source was unsorted PBMCs, collected 0.4 years after starting antiretroviral therapy. The J gene is TRBJ2-7, the V gene TRBV7-6; a possible D gene is TRBD2 (5 bases). The source is a man aged 18 to 29 with HIV. The CDR3 region has the DNA TGTGCCAGCAGCCCGCGGACTGCAGACTACGAGCAGTACTTC. The encoded protein is CASSPRTADYEQYF.